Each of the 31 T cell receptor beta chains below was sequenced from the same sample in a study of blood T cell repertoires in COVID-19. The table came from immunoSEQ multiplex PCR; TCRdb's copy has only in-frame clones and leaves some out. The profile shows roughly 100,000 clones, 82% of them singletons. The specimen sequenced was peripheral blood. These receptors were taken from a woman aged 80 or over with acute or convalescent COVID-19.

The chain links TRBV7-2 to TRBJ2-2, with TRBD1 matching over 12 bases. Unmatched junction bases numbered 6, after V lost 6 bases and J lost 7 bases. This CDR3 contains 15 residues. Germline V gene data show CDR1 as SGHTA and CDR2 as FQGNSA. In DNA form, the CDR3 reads TGTGCCAGCAGGGGACAGGGGGCGCAGATCGGGGAGCTGTTTTTT. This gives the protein CASRGQGAQIGELFF. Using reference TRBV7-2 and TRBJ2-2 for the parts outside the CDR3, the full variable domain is GAGVSQSPSNKVTEKGKDVELRCDPISGHTALYWYRQSLGQGLEFLIYFQGNSAPDKSGLPSDRFSAERTGGSVSTLTIQRTQQEDSAVYLCASRGQGAQIGELFFGEGSRLTVL.

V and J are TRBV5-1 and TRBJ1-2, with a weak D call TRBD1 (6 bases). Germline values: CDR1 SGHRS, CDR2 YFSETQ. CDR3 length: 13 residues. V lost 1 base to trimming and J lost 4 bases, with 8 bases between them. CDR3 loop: CASSLSDSYGYTF. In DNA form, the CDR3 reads TGCGCCAGCAGCTTGTCGGACAGCTATGGCTACACCTTC.

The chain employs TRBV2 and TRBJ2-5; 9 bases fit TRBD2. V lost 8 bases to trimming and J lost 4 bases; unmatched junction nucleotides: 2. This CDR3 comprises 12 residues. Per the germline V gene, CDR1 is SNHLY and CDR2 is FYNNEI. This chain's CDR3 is CASSRGGETQYF. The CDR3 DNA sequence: TGTGCCAGCTCGCGGGGGGGAGAGACCCAGTACTTC. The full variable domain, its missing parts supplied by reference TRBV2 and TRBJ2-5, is EPEVTQTPSHQVTQMGQEVILRCVPISNHLYFYWYRQILGQKVEFLVSFYNNEISEKSEIFDDQFSVERPDGSNFTLKIRSTKLEDSAMYFCASSRGGETQYFGPGTRLLVL.

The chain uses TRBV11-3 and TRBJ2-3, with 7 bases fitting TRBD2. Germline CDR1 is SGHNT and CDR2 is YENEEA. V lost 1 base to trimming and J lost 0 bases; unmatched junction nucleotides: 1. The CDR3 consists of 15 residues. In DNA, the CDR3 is TGTGCCAGCAGCTTAGCGCGGGGGAGCACAGATACGCAGTATTTT. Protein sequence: CASSLARGSTDTQYF.

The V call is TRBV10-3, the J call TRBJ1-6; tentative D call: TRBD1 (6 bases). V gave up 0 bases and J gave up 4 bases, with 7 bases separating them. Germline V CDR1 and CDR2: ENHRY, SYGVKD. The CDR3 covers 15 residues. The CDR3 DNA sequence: TGTGCCATCAGTGAGTCGAGGGGGTATAATTCACCCCTCCACTTT. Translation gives CAISESRGYNSPLHF.

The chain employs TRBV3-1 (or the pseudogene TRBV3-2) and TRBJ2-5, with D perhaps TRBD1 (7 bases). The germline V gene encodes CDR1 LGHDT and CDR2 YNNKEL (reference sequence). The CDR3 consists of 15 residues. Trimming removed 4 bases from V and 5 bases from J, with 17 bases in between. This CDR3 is CASSPGGGGRETQYF. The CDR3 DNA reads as TGTGCCAGCAGCCCTGGAGGGGGCGGCCGGGAGACCCAGTACTTC.

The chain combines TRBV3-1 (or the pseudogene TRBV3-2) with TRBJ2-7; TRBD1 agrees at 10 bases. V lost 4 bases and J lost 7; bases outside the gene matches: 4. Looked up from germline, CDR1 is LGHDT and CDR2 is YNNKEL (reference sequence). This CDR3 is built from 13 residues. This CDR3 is CASSRGTGDEQYF. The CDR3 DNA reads TGTGCCAGCAGCCGCGGGACAGGGGATGAGCAGTACTTC.

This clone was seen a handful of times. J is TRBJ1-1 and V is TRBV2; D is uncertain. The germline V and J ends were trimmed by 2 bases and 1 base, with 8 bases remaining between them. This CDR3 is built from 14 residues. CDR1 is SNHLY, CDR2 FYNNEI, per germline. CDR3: CASSEKRSNTEAFF. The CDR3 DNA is TGTGCCAGCAGTGAAAAGAGGTCGAACACTGAAGCTTTCTTT. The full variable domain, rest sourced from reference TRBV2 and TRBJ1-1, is EPEVTQTPSHQVTQMGQEVILRCVPISNHLYFYWYRQILGQKVEFLVSFYNNEISEKSEIFDDQFSVERPDGSNFTLKIRSTKLEDSAMYFCASSEKRSNTEAFFGQGTRLTVV.

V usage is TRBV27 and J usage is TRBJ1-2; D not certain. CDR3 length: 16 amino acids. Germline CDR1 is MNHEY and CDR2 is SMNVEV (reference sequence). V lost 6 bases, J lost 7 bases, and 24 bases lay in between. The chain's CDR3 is CASSLGPTRTLAGYTF. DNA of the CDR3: TGTGCCAGCAGCCTTGGGCCAACGCGTACCCTTGCTGGCTACACCTTC.

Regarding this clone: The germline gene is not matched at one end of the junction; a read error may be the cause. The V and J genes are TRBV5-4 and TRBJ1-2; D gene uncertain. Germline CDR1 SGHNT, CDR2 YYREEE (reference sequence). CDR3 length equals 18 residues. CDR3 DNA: TGTGCCAGCAGCTTGACCCTCCTGGCAGGAATCACTTCTGGATTGGCTCGCTTC. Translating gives CASSLTLLAGITSGLARF. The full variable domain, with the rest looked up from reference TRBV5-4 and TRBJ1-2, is ETGVTQSPTHLIKTRGQQVTLRCSSQSGHNTVSWYQQALGQGPQFIFQYYREEENGRGNFPPRFSGLQFPNYSSELNVNALELDDSALYLCASSLTLLAGITSGLARFGSGTRLTVV.

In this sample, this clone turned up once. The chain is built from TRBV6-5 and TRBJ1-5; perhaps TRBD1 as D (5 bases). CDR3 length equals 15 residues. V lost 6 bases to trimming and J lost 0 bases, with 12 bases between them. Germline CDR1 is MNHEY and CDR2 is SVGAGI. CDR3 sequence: CASRTGTHSNQPQHF. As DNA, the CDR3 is TGTGCCAGCAGAACCGGGACTCATAGCAATCAGCCCCAGCATTTT.

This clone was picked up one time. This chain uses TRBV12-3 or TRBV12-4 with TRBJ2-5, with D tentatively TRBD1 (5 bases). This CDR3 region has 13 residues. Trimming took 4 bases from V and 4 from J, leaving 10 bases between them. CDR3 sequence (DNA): TGTGCCAGCAGTTCCCAGGGTGGAGAGACCCAGTACTTC. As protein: CASSSQGGETQYF.

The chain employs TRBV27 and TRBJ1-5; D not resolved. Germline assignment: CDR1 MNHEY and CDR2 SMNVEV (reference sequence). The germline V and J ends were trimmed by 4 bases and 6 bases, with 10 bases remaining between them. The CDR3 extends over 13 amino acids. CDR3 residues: CASSYRRGQPQHF. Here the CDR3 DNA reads TGTGCCAGCAGTTACCGGCGGGGTCAGCCCCAGCATTTT.

This CDR3 is CASSEPGQGGNIQYF. The CDR3 DNA is TGTGCCAGCAGTGAACCGGGACAGGGAGGAAACATTCAGTACTTC. The chain uses TRBV25-1 and TRBJ2-4; 9 bases line up with TRBD1. The CDR3 contains 15 residues. In germline, CDR1 is MGHDK, CDR2 SYGVNS. The V gene end was trimmed by 2 bases and the J gene end by 6 bases; junction bases not matched to a gene: 5.

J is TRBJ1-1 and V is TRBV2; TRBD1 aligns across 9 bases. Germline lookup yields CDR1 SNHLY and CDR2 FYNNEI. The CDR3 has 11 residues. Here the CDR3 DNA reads TGTGGGACAGGGGCAAACACTGAAGCTTTCTTT. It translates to CGTGANTEAFF.

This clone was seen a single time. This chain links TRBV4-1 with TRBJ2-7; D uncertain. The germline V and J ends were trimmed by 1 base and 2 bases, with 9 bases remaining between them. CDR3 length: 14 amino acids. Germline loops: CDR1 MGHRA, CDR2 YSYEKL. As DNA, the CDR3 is TGCGCCAGCAGCCAAGTTCACAGAACCTACGAGCAGTACTTC. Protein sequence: CASSQVHRTYEQYF.

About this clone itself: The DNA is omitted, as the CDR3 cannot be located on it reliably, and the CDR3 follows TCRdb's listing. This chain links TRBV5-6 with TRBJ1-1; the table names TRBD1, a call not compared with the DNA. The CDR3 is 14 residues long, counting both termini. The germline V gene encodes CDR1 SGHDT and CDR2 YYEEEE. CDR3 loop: CASSHGAGVPEAFF.

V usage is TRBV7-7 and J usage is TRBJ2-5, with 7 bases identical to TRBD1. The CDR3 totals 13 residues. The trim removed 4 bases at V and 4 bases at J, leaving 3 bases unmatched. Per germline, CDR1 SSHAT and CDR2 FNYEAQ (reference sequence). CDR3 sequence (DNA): TGTGCCAGCAGCTCTGACAGGGTAGAGACCCAGTACTTC. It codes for CASSSDRVETQYF.

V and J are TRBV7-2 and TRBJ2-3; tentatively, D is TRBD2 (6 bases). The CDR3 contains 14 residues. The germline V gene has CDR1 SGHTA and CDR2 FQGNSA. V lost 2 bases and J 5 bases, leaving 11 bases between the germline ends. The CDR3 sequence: CASSLRRDLDTQYF. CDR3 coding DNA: TGTGCCAGCAGCTTAAGGCGGGACCTAGATACGCAGTATTTT. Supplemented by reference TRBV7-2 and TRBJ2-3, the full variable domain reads GAGVSQSPSNKVTEKGKDVELRCDPISGHTALYWYRQSLGQGLEFLIYFQGNSAPDKSGLPSDRFSAERTGGSVSTLTIQRTQQEDSAVYLCASSLRRDLDTQYFGPGTRLTVL.

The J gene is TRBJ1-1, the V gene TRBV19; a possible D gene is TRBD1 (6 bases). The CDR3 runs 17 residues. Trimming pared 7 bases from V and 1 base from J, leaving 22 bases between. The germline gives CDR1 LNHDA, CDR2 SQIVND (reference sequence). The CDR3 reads CASNPPRGTGRNTEAFF. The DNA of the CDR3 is TGTGCCAGTAATCCCCCTAGAGGAACAGGGCGGAACACTGAAGCTTTCTTT.

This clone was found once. CDR3 in DNA: TGCGCCAGCAGCCCCCGGACAGGCCCTTGGGAGACCCAGTACTTC. Its translation: CASSPRTGPWETQYF. The chain recombines TRBV5-1 with TRBJ2-5; 7 nucleotides match TRBD1. From germline, CDR1 is SGHRS and CDR2 YFSETQ. The V segment lost 4 bases and the J segment 5 bases; nucleotides outside the gene matches: 11. CDR3 length: 15 amino acids.

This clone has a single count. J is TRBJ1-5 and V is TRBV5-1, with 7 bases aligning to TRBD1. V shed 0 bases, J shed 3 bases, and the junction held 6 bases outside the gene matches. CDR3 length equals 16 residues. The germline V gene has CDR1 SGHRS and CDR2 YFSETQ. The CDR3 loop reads CASSLGSGGYNQPQHF. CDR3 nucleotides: TGCGCCAGCAGCTTGGGGTCAGGGGGTTACAATCAGCCCCAGCATTTT. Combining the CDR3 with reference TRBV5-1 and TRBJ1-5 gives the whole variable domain KAGVTQTPRYLIKTRGQQVTLSCSPISGHRSVSWYQQTPGQGLQFLFEYFSETQRNKGNFPGRFSGRQFSNSRSEMNVSTLELGDSALYLCASSLGSGGYNQPQHFGDGTRLSIL.

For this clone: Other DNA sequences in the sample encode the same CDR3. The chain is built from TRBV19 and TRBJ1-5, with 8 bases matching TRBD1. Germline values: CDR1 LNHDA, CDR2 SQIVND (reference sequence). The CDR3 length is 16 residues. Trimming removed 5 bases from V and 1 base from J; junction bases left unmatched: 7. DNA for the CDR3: TGTGCCAGTAGTCCTAGGACAGGGCGGAGCAATCAGCCCCAGCATTTT. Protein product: CASSPRTGRSNQPQHF.

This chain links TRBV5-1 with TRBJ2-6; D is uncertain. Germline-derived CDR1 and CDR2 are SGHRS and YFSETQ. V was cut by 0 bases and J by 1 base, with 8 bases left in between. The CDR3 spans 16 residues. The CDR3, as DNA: TGCGCCAGCAGCTTGGTCGGCGGATCTGGGGCCAACGTCCTGACTTTC. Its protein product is CASSLVGGSGANVLTF. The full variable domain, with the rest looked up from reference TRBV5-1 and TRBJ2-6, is KAGVTQTPRYLIKTRGQQVTLSCSPISGHRSVSWYQQTPGQGLQFLFEYFSETQRNKGNFPGRFSGRQFSNSRSEMNVSTLELGDSALYLCASSLVGGSGANVLTFGAGSRLTVL.

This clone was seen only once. CDR3 DNA sequence: TGTGCCAGCAGCTACTACCTGAGCTCCTACGAGCAGTACTTC. Its protein is CASSYYLSSYEQYF. The chain carries TRBV7-2 and TRBJ2-7; D is uncertain. Per the germline V gene, CDR1 is SGHTA and CDR2 is FQGNSA. This CDR3 has 14 residues. V lost 4 bases to trimming and J lost 0 bases, with 10 bases between them.

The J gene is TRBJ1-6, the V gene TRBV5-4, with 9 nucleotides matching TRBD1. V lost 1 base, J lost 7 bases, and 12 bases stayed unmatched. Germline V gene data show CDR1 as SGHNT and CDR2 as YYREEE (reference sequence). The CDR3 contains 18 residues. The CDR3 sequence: CASSLPPSGTGINSPLHF. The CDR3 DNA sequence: TGTGCCAGCAGCTTGCCCCCCTCCGGGACAGGGATCAATTCACCCCTCCACTTT.

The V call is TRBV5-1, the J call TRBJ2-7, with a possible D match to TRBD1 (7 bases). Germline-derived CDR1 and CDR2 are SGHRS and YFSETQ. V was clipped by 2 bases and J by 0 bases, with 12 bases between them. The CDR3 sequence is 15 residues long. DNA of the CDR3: TGCGCCAGCAGCTTTGGAGGGACAGACTCCTACGAGCAGTACTTC. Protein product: CASSFGGTDSYEQYF. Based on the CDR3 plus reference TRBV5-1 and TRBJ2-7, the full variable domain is KAGVTQTPRYLIKTRGQQVTLSCSPISGHRSVSWYQQTPGQGLQFLFEYFSETQRNKGNFPGRFSGRQFSNSRSEMNVSTLELGDSALYLCASSFGGTDSYEQYFGPGTRLTVT.

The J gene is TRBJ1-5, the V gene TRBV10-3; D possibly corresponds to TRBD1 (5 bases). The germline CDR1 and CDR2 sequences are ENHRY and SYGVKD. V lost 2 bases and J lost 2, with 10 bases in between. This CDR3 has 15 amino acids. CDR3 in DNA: TGTGCCATCAGTGAGGGGGCGGTCGGCAATCAGCCCCAGCATTTT. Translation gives CAISEGAVGNQPQHF.

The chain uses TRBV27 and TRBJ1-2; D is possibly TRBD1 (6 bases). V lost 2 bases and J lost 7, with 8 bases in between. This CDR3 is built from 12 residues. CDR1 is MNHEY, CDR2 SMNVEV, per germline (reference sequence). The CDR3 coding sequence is TGTGCCAGCAGTTTAACAGGGTTTGGCTACACCTTC. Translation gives CASSLTGFGYTF.

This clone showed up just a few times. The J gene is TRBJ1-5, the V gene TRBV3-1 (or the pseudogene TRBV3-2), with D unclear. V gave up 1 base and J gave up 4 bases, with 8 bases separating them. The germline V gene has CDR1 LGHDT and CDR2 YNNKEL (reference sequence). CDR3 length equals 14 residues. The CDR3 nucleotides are TGTGCCAGCAGCCAAGGTTCTCCTAATCAGCCCCAGCATTTT. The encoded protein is CASSQGSPNQPQHF.

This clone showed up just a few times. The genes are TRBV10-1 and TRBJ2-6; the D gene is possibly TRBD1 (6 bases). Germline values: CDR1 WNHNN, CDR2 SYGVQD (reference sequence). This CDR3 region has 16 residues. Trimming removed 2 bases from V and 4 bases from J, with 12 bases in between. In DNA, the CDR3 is TGCGCCAGCAGTGAGGGGCAGGGGCCAGGGGCCAACGTCCTGACTTTC. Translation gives CASSEGQGPGANVLTF.